These 17 T cell receptor beta chains were sequenced from one sample in a study of response to subunit inactivated influenza vaccine. TCRdb reanalysed the RT-PCR reads using MiXCR and keeps one entry per CDR3 protein. This table holds about 700,000 distinct CDR3 sequences, more than 11% found once. Source: PBMCs from blood, taken approximately 15 days before vaccination. The receptors originated from a man in his fifties who received an inactivated influenza vaccine.

This clonotype was detected only a few times. The chain uses TRBV27 and TRBJ1-1; weak D call: TRBD1 (5 bases). Trimming shortened V by 5 bases and J by 2 bases, and 12 bases separated the two germline ends. Germline values: CDR1 MNHEY, CDR2 SMNVEV (reference sequence). The CDR3 sequence is 14 residues long. The CDR3 is CASSQLGDNTEAFF. The DNA of the CDR3 is TGTGCCAGCAGTCAATTAGGGGATAACACTGAAGCTTTCTTT.

This clonotype was detected many times. The CDR3, as DNA: TGTGCCAGCAGTCCTACAGGCTACGAGCAGTACTTC. Translation gives CASSPTGYEQYF. The chain joins TRBV18 to TRBJ2-7; possibly TRBD1 for D (5 bases). This CDR3 is 12 amino acids long. Trimming stripped 8 bases from V and 3 bases from J, with 11 bases between. Looked up from germline, CDR1 is KGHSH and CDR2 is LQKENI. Full variable domain (missing parts from reference TRBV18 and TRBJ2-7): NAGVMQNPRHLVRRRGQEARLRCSPMKGHSHVYWYRQLPEEGLKFMVYLQKENIIDESGMPKERFSAEFPKEGPSILRIQQVVRGDSAAYFCASSPTGYEQYFGPGTRLTVT.

Concerning this clonotype: This may be a read error: a much more frequent sequence differs by one nucleotide. V gene TRBV28 combines with J gene TRBJ2-2; D is possibly TRBD2 (6 bases). The CDR3 covers 13 residues. Germline lookup yields CDR1 MDHEN and CDR2 SYDVKM. CDR3 nucleotides: TGTGCCAGCAGACTTACTACAGGAGGGGAGCTGTATTTT. Translation: CASRLTTGGELYF.

A few counts support this clonotype. The chain has TRBV10-3 and TRBJ2-7; D possibly corresponds to TRBD1 (5 bases). This CDR3 contains 16 residues. Trimming cost V 0 bases and J 3 bases, with 15 bases left between them. Looked up from germline, CDR1 is ENHRY and CDR2 is SYGVKD. For the CDR3, the DNA is TGTGCCATCAGTGAGTCTAGGATGGCTAGGGGCTACGAGCAGTACTTC. Protein: CAISESRMARGYEQYF.

The chain is built from TRBV28 and TRBJ1-1, with unresolved D. CDR3 length: 14 amino acids. Trimming removed 1 base from V and 1 base from J, with 7 bases in between. Germline loops: CDR1 MDHEN, CDR2 SYDVKM. The CDR3 here is CASSLLTANTEAFF. The CDR3 region has the DNA TGTGCCAGCAGTTTATTGACTGCGAACACTGAAGCTTTCTTT.

This clonotype was detected ten times or more. This sequence joins TRBV5-6 and TRBJ2-2; D remains unclear. The CDR3 has 13 amino acids. Looked up from germline, CDR1 is SGHDT and CDR2 is YYEEEE. V lost 0 bases, J lost 6 bases, and 6 bases lay in between. In nucleotides, the CDR3 is TGTGCCAGCAGCTTGGGATTACCCGGGGAGCTGTTTTTT. Translated, it gives CASSLGLPGELFF.

The rearrangement links TRBV4-1 to TRBJ1-2; D is possibly TRBD1 (6 bases). Germline V gene data show CDR1 as MGHRA and CDR2 as YSYEKL. Trimming removed 6 bases from V and 3 bases from J, with 14 bases in between. The CDR3 contains 14 residues. The chain's CDR3 is CASRGYGGDYGYTF. In DNA form, the CDR3 reads TGCGCCAGCAGGGGGTACGGGGGCGACTATGGCTACACCTTC.

This clonotype was seen only a few times. The J gene is TRBJ1-1, the V gene TRBV12-3 or TRBV12-4, with 7 bases matching TRBD1. V was clipped by 6 bases and J by 5 bases; unmatched bases: 9. The CDR3 loop spans 14 amino acids. DNA for the CDR3: TGTGCCAGCAGAAGGGGACAGTGGGAGACTGAAGCTTTCTTT. This encodes CASRRGQWETEAFF.

This chain joins TRBV20-1 and TRBJ2-6; no firm D call. Germline-derived CDR1 and CDR2 are DFQATT and SNEGSKA (reference sequence). Trimming cost V 2 bases and J 0 bases, with 5 bases left between them. The CDR3 loop spans 14 amino acids. The CDR3 bases are TGCAGTGCTAGAAGGGTCTCTGGGGCCAACGTCCTGACTTTC. Translated: CSARRVSGANVLTF.

The sample holds a few counts of this clonotype. V is TRBV28 and J is TRBJ1-2, with D tentatively TRBD1 (5 bases). Trimming stripped 3 bases from V and 2 bases from J, with 10 bases between. In germline, CDR1 is MDHEN, CDR2 SYDVKM. The CDR3 is 14 amino acids. CDR3 residues: CASSFSRANYGYTF. In nucleotides, the CDR3 is TGTGCCAGCAGTTTTTCCAGGGCAAACTATGGCTACACCTTC.

V and J are TRBV7-2 and TRBJ2-4, with 10 bases matching TRBD1. CDR3 length: 16 amino acids. Trimming took 7 bases from V and 10 from J; bases not matched to a gene: 16. CDR1 and CDR2 (germline): SGHTA, FQGNSA. The CDR3, as DNA: TGTGCCAGCACCCGACAGGGGGCATTCGGGCCTCAAATTCAGTACTTC. This sequence encodes CASTRQGAFGPQIQYF. The variable domain in full, with the rest retrieved from reference TRBV7-2 and TRBJ2-4, is GAGVSQSPSNKVTEKGKDVELRCDPISGHTALYWYRQSLGQGLEFLIYFQGNSAPDKSGLPSDRFSAERTGGSVSTLTIQRTQQEDSAVYLCASTRQGAFGPQIQYFGAGTRLSVL.

In regard to this clonotype: The junction does not match germline at one end; this may be a read error. This chain connects TRBV7-2 to TRBJ2-5; D is unresolved. Per germline, CDR1 SGHTA and CDR2 FQGNSA. This CDR3 has 17 amino acids. In DNA, the CDR3 is TGTGCCAGCAGCTTAGGAGCTATCCCCGGGCCACAAGAGACCCAGTCCTTC. Protein product: CASSLGAIPGPQETQSF.

This clonotype has just a few counts. The V and J genes are TRBV29-1 and TRBJ2-7, with 7 bases aligning to TRBD1. This CDR3 region has 11 residues. Germline V gene data show CDR1 as SQVTM and CDR2 as ANQGSEA. V was clipped by 7 bases and J by 3 bases; unmatched bases: 3. CDR3 amino acids: CSGGQHYEQYF. For the CDR3, the DNA is TGCAGCGGGGGACAGCACTACGAGCAGTACTTC.

This chain links TRBV6-2 or TRBV6-3 with TRBJ2-5, with D unresolved. The CDR3 loop spans 13 amino acids. From germline, CDR1 is MNHEY and CDR2 SVGEGT. V was cut by 6 bases and J by 5 bases, with 13 bases left in between. CDR3 DNA sequence: TGTGCCAGCAGCCAAATACCTTGGGAGACCCAGTACTTC. This gives the protein CASSQIPWETQYF.

This clonotype was detected ten times or more. The J gene is TRBJ2-1, the V gene TRBV28; 8 bases are a match to TRBD1. The CDR3 spans 15 residues. The ends lost 8 bases at V and 4 bases at J; junction bases unmatched: 10. Germline V gene sequence: CDR1 MDHEN, CDR2 SYDVKM. CDR3 bases: TGTGCCAGCGCACCAGGGACAGGAAATTACAATGAGCAGTTCTTC. Translated: CASAPGTGNYNEQFF. Using reference TRBV28 and TRBJ2-1 for the parts outside the CDR3, the full variable domain is DVKVTQSSRYLVKRTGEKVFLECVQDMDHENMFWYRQDPGLGLRLIYFSYDVKMKEKGDIPEGYSVSREKKERFSLILESASTNQTSMYLCASAPGTGNYNEQFFGPGTRLTVL.

This clonotype was counted between two and nine times. This chain uses TRBV15 with TRBJ2-1, with TRBD1 identical over 8 bases. Germline values: CDR1 LNHNV, CDR2 YYDKDF (reference sequence). The J segment lost 10 bases and the V segment lost 0 bases, leaving 11 bases of the junction unmatched. CDR3 length equals 16 residues. The CDR3 here is CATSRERGQGGPEQFF. CDR3 bases: TGTGCCACCAGCAGAGAAAGAGGACAGGGTGGGCCAGAGCAGTTCTTC.

This clonotype was counted only a few times. The V gene is TRBV21-1, the J gene TRBJ2-3; no check of the table's D call, TRBD2, against the DNA was made. TRBV21-1 constitutes a pseudogene. The CDR3 is 14 residues long. DNA for the CDR3: TGTGCCAGCAGCAGGGGAGGGCCAGGGGATACGCAGTATTTT. It specifies CASSRGGPGDTQYF.